The 10 T cell receptor beta chains given below trace back to one sample, sequenced in a study of cytomegalovirus exposure and HLA in healthy donors. The PCR contained 60 Vbeta and 13 Jbeta primers. Sequencing was performed with immunoSEQ multiplex PCR; in TCRdb, only in-frame clones are kept and a portion is missing. Here the sample spans more than 90,000 clones, 70% being singletons. The sequenced sample consisted of PBMCs. The origin of the receptors is a man aged 25 to 40 in good health and CMV-seropositive.

The rearrangement joins TRBV4-1 to TRBJ1-1; 7 nucleotides line up with TRBD1. The CDR3 contains 17 residues. Trimming at V came to 3 bases and at J to 3 bases, leaving 13 bases not matched to a gene. Germline V CDR1 and CDR2: MGHRA, YSYEKL. CDR3 DNA: TGCGCCAGCAGCCATTCGGGCAGGGGGTGGGGAGACACTGAAGCTTTCTTT. This gives the protein CASSHSGRGWGDTEAFF.

The chain couples TRBV4-2 to TRBJ2-3; 12 positions agree with TRBD2. The CDR3 runs 16 residues. The J segment lost 3 bases and the V segment lost 4 bases, leaving 5 bases of the junction unmatched. CDR1 and CDR2 from the germline V gene are LGHNA and YNFKEQ. The CDR3 sequence is CASSLPTSGSTDTQYF. DNA for the CDR3: TGTGCCAGCAGCCTGCCGACTAGCGGGAGTACAGATACGCAGTATTTT.

The chain employs TRBV7-6 and TRBJ2-7; TRBD2 might be the D (5 bases). The CDR3 contains 13 residues. The germline V and J ends were trimmed by 5 bases and 3 bases, with 11 bases remaining between them. Germline CDR1 SGHVS, CDR2 FNYEAQ. The CDR3 sequence: CASSPPRVYEQYV. The CDR3, as DNA: TGTGCCAGCAGCCCCCCGCGGGTCTACGAGCAGTACGTC.

This chain joins TRBV5-1 and TRBJ2-2; no reliable D call. Germline-derived CDR1 and CDR2 are SGHRS and YFSETQ. With 7 bases removed from V and 7 bases from J, the gap between germline ends came to 11 bases. The CDR3 is 12 amino acids. CDR3 nucleotides: TGCGCCAGCCGCACAGACAACGGGGAGCTGTTTTTT. This sequence encodes CASRTDNGELFF. Full variable domain (outside the CDR3, taken from reference TRBV5-1 and TRBJ2-2): KAGVTQTPRYLIKTRGQQVTLSCSPISGHRSVSWYQQTPGQGLQFLFEYFSETQRNKGNFPGRFSGRQFSNSRSEMNVSTLELGDSALYLCASRTDNGELFFGEGSRLTVL.

V usage is TRBV30 and J usage is TRBJ2-1, with D maybe TRBD2 (5 bases). Trimming cost V 3 bases and J 9 bases, with 15 bases left between them. This CDR3 spans 13 amino acids. CDR1 and CDR2 from the germline V gene are GTSNPN and SVGIG (reference sequence). As DNA, the CDR3 is TGTGCCTGGAGCGTCCCTAGCCGGGTTGAGCAGTTCTTC. It codes for CAWSVPSRVEQFF.

Notes on this clone: One end of the junction is discordant with germline, which a read error may explain. The J gene is TRBJ1-6, the V gene TRBV4-3, with D possibly matching TRBD1 (5 bases). CDR1 LGHNA and CDR2 YSLEER come from the germline V gene. CDR3 length: 13 residues. CDR3 amino acids: CASSQELWGPPRF. The CDR3 DNA is TGCGCCAGCAGCCAAGAGTTATGGGGCCCCCCACGCTTT.

The V and J genes are TRBV30 and TRBJ1-5, with TRBD1 identical over 9 bases. The V gene's germline CDR1 is GTSNPN and CDR2 SVGIG (reference sequence). After removal of 3 bases from V and 3 bases from J, the junction contained 15 bases not matched to a gene. CDR3 length equals 18 residues. In DNA form, the CDR3 reads TGTGCCTGGAGCCAAAGGGGACAGGGACAGGGAAACAATCAGCCCCAGCATTTT. Translated, it gives CAWSQRGQGQGNNQPQHF.

This clone was seen a handful of times. The chain couples TRBV5-8 to TRBJ2-2; weak D call: TRBD2 (6 bases). The germline V and J ends were trimmed by 0 bases and 5 bases, with 8 bases remaining between them. The CDR3 has 14 residues. CDR1 is SGHTS, CDR2 YDEGEE, per germline. Here the CDR3 DNA reads TGTGCCAGCAGCTTGGCCGGGGGAACCGGGGAGCTGTTTTTT. Translation: CASSLAGGTGELFF.

The J gene is TRBJ1-4, the V gene TRBV4-3; tentatively, D is TRBD1 (5 bases). CDR1 is LGHNA, CDR2 YSLEER, per germline. Trimming took 0 bases from V and 8 from J, leaving 13 bases between them. The CDR3 runs 15 residues. CDR3 sequence reads: CASSQDRGGVEKLFF. As DNA, the CDR3 is TGCGCCAGCAGCCAAGATAGGGGTGGGGTGGAAAAACTGTTTTTT.

This clone was seen more than once but under ten times. The rearrangement uses TRBV11-1 and TRBJ1-1; the D gene is possibly TRBD1 (5 bases). Germline loops: CDR1 SGHAT, CDR2 FQDESV (reference sequence). The CDR3 loop spans 12 amino acids. V lost 2 bases, J lost 11 bases, and 12 bases lay in between. As DNA, the CDR3 is TGTGCCAGCAGCTTAACAGGCCCGACGGCTTTCTTT. Protein product: CASSLTGPTAFF.